This TCR beta chain was found in a study of CD8+CD57+ T cells in acquired aplastic anemia. About the research overall: Yields of DNA that came from sorted CD4+ and CD8+ cells averaged roughly 3.3 ug.

Profiling that covered TCR beta VDJ and CDR3 relied on genomic DNA as its template. TCRdb independently ran MiXCR on the reads; one entry per CDR3 protein. The table includes a few hundred thousand distinct CDR3 sequences, 34% detected once. Worth noting for this clonotype: Its antigen is not known.

General observations from the study: No significant patient-versus-control difference appeared in CD8+ Simpson's diversity. Patients and controls had in common 25 to 35 CD8+ CDR3 sequences.

V was trimmed by 3 bases and J by 9 bases, leaving 15 bases between them. The germline gives CDR1 MGHDK, CDR2 SYGVNS. The CDR3 is made up of 14 amino acids. This TCR was sampled from a human donor in good health, serving as a control. The chain is built from TRBV25-1 and TRBJ2-1; D possibly corresponds to TRBD2 (6 bases). Sample: sorted CD4+, CD8+, or CD8+CD57+ T cells (not recorded which) from PBMCs. CDR3 sequence: CASSEELASSEQFF. The DNA for the CDR3 is TGTGCCAGCAGTGAGGAACTAGCTTCGAGTGAGCAGTTCTTC. Supplemented by reference TRBV25-1 and TRBJ2-1, the full variable domain reads EADIYQTPRYLVIGTGKKITLECSQTMGHDKMYWYQQDPGMELHLIHYSYGVNSTEKGDLSSESTVSRIRTEHFPLTLESARPSHTSQYLCASSEELASSEQFFGPGTRLTVL.